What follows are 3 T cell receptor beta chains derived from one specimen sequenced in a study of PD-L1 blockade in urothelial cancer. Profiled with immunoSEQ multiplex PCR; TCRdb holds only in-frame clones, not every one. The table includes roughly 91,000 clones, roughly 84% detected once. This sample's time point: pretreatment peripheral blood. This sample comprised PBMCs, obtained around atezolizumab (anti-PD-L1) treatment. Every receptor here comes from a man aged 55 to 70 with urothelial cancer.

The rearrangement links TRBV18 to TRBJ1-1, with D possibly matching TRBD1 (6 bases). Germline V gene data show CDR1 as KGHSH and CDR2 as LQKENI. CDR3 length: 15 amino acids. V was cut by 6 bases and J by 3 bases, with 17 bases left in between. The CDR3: CASSPIRGADTEAFF. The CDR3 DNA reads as TGTGCCAGCTCGCCTATCCGGGGGGCGGACACTGAAGCTTTCTTT. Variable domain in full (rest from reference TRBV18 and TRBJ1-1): NAGVMQNPRHLVRRRGQEARLRCSPMKGHSHVYWYRQLPEEGLKFMVYLQKENIIDESGMPKERFSAEFPKEGPSILRIQQVVRGDSAAYFCASSPIRGADTEAFFGQGTRLTVV.

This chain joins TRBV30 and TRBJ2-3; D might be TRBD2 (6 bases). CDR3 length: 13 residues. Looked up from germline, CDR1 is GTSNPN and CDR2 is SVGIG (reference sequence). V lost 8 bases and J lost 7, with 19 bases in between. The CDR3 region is CAGAGSGSHTQYF. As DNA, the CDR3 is TGTGCCGGGGCGGGTAGCGGTTCTCATACGCAGTATTTT.

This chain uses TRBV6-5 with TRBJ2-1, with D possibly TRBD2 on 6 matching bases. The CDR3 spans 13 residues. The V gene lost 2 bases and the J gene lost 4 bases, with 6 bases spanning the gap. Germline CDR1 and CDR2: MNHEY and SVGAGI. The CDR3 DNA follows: TGTGCCAGCAGTTACGGGACTTACAATGAGCAGTTCTTC. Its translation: CASSYGTYNEQFF.